Here is one T cell receptor (beta chain) with its context. Distinct nucleotide sequences in the sample also encode this CDR3. The data stem from a study of blood T cell repertoires in COVID-19. Original handling: Estimation of nucleated cell counts relied on the amplification of reference gene primers. The data were produced by immunoSEQ multiplex PCR, yet TCRdb's version contains in-frame clones alone and is incomplete. That table is the source of V, J and clone size, and D and trimming were worked out from the DNA. The table has some 260,000 clones, 88% seen once; the top ten hold about 10%. This CDR3 is 19 amino acids long. The trim removed 8 bases at V and 2 bases at J, leaving 23 bases unmatched. Germline V lookup: CDR1 ENHRY, CDR2 SYGVKD.

The TCR comes from a woman aged 65 to 85 with COVID-19, enrolled during active disease. The chain has TRBV10-3 and TRBJ2-7; 8 nucleotides align to TRBD2. The source material was peripheral blood. The CDR3 nucleotides read TGTGCCATCTGGGGGACGGGGGGGGGCGGGCCACGGGGGGCCTACGAGCAGTACTTC. It codes for CAIWGTGGGGPRGAYEQYF.